What follows describes a single T cell receptor (beta chain). The antigen remains undetermined. Sequencing used immunoSEQ multiplex PCR; TCRdb keeps in-frame clones, though not all of them. Of approximately 24,000 clones listed, around 74% were seen once; the top ten hold about an eighth. The source of the sample is a study of CD4 T cells in relation to SARS-CoV-2 and coronaviruses. As for the study in general: After less than 11 days of antigen culture, PBMC TCR beta CDR3s were sequenced. The restricting HLA molecule for shared crossreactive spike epitopes was mapped. Whole-study findings and limits: In 55% to 75% of donors, memory CD4+ clonotypes crossrecognized SARS-CoV-2 and at least one common cold coronavirus spike.

From germline, CDR1 is SGDLS and CDR2 YYNGEE. The J segment lost 4 bases and the V segment lost 7 bases, leaving 9 bases of the junction unmatched. The CDR3 totals 15 residues. CD4+ T cells from unexposed donors were obtained before the COVID-19 pandemic (2011-2018). CD4+ T cells were isolated from the cells after 10 days of culture. PBMCs were plated at two million per well in IL-2-containing medium. The sequence derives from a human donor in good health. The rearrangement uses TRBV9 and TRBJ2-3; 10 bases match TRBD2. The specimen sequenced was CD4+ T cells from PBMCs, cultured in vitro. CDR3 nucleotides: TGTGCCAGCTCCCAAGCGGGAGGGGGGGCAGATACGCAGTATTTT. Amino acids: CASSQAGGGADTQYF.